Detailed here is one T cell receptor beta chain. Its specificity is not known. Germline V lookup: CDR1 MNHEY, CDR2 SMNVEV (reference sequence). With 6 bases removed from V and 8 bases from J, the gap between germline ends came to 13 bases. The CDR3 length is 13 residues. The time point is: sample taken at primary tumor resection. Samples were donated by 72 untreated early-stage non-small cell lung cancer patients. The input material, whole RNA from tumor, nontumor lung or frozen PBMC, was sequenced unsorted. The record originates from a study of spatial heterogeneity in lung cancer. Single TCR cDNA molecules each had their own unique molecular identifier. MiXCR, applied by TCRdb to the 5' RACE reads, yields one record per CDR3 protein. Of roughly 13,000 distinct CDR3 sequences in the sample, 3% to 4.5% were seen once. Study-level findings and limits: The number of expanded tumor alpha and beta chains correlated with mutation number. Ubiquitous and regional nonsynonymous mutations were each tracked by the matching count of ubiquitous or regional expanded TCRs.

This chain connects TRBV27 to TRBJ1-4; a possible D gene is TRBD1 (6 bases). The sequence was collected from a male donor with early-stage non-small cell lung cancer. The input for sequencing was lung tumor tissue, taken at surgery. The CDR3 nucleotides are TGTGCCAGCAGAACAGGGCTCCGGGAAAAACTGTTTTTT. The encoded protein is CASRTGLREKLFF.